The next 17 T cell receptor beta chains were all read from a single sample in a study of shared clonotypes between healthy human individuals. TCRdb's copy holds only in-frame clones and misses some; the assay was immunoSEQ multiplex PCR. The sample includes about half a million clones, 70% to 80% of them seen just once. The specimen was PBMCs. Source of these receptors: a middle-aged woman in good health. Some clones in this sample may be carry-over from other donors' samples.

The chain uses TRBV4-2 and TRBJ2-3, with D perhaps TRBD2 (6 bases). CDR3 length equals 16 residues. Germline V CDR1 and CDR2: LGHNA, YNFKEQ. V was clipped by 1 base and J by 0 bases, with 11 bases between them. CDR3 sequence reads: CASSQGVAVSTDTQYF. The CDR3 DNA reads TGTGCCAGCAGCCAAGGTGTAGCGGTTAGCACAGATACGCAGTATTTT.

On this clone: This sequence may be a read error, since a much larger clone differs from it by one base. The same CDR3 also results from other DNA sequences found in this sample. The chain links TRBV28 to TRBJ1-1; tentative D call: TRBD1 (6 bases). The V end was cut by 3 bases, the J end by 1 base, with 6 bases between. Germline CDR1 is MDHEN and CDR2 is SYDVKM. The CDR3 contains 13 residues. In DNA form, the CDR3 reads TGTGCCAGCAGTTTGGGACAGAACACTGAAGCTTTCTTT. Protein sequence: CASSLGQNTEAFF.

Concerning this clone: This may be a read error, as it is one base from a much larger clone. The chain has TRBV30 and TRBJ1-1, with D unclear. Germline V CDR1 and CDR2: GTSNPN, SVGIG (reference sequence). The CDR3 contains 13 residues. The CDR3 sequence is CAWSGFMNTEASF. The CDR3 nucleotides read TGTGCCTGGAGTGGCTTCATGAACACTGAAGCTTCCTTT.

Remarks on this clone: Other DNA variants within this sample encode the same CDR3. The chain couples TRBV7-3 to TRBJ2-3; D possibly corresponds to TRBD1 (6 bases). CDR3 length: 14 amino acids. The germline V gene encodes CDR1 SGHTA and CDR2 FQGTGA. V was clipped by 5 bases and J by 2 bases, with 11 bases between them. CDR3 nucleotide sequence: TGTGCCAGCAGCCCGACAGGAATCACAGATACGCAGTATTTT. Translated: CASSPTGITDTQYF.

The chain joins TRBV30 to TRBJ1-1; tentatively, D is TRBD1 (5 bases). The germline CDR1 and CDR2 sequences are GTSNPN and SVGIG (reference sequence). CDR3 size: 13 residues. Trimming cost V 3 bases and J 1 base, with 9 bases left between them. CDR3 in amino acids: CAWRRGWNTEAFF. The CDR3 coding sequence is TGTGCCTGGAGGAGGGGTTGGAACACTGAAGCTTTCTTT.

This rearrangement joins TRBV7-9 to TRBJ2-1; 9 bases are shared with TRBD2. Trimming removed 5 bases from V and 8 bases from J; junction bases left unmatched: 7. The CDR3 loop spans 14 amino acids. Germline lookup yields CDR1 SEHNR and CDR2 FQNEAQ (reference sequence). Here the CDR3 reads CASSASGGYDEQFF. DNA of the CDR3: TGTGCCAGCAGCGCAAGCGGGGGGTACGATGAGCAGTTCTTC.

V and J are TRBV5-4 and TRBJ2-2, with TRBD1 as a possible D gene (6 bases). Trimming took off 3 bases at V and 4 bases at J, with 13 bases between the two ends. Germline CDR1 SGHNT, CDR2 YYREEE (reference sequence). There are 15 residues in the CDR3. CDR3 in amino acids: CASSSGTRGTGELFF. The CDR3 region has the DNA TGTGCCAGCAGCTCCGGGACAAGGGGCACCGGGGAGCTGTTTTTT. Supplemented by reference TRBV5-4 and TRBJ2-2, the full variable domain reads ETGVTQSPTHLIKTRGQQVTLRCSSQSGHNTVSWYQQALGQGPQFIFQYYREEENGRGNFPPRFSGLQFPNYSSELNVNALELDDSALYLCASSSGTRGTGELFFGEGSRLTVL.

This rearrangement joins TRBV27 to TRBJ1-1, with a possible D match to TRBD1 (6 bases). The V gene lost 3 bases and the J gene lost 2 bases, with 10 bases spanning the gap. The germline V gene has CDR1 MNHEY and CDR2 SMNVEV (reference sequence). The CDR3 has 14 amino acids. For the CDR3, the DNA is TGTGCCAGCAGTTTTAACAGGGCTAACACTGAAGCTTTCTTT. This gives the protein CASSFNRANTEAFF.

Written as DNA, the CDR3 is TGTGCCATCAGCGAGCGGGAGGTGGATACGCAGTATTTT. The encoded protein is CAISEREVDTQYF. The V call is TRBV10-3, the J call TRBJ2-3, with 9 nucleotides matching TRBD2. Per the germline V gene, CDR1 is ENHRY and CDR2 is SYGVKD. Germline trimming cut 6 bases from V and 6 bases from J; bases unmatched to any gene: 4. The CDR3 has 13 residues.

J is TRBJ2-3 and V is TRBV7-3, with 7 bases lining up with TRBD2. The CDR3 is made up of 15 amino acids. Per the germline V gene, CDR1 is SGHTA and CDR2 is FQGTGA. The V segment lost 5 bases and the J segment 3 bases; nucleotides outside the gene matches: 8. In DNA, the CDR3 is TGTGCCAGCAGCCCCCAAGCGGGATTAACAGATACGCAGTATTTT. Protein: CASSPQAGLTDTQYF.

The CDR3 region has the DNA TGTGCCAGCAGCCCCCGAAACAGCTCCTACAATGAGCAGTTCTTC. Protein sequence: CASSPRNSSYNEQFF. V gene TRBV7-9 combines with J gene TRBJ2-1; no firm D call. Trimming shortened V by 5 bases and J by 0 bases, and 11 bases separated the two germline ends. Looked up from germline, CDR1 is SEHNR and CDR2 is FQNEAQ (reference sequence). The CDR3 consists of 15 residues.

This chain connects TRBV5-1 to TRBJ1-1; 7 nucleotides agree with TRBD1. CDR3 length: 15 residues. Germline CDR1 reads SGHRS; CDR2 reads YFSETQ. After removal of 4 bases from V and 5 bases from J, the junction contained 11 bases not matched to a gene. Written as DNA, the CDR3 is TGCGCCAGCAGCCCACTGACAGGGAGGGGGACTGAAGCTTTCTTT. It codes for CASSPLTGRGTEAFF.

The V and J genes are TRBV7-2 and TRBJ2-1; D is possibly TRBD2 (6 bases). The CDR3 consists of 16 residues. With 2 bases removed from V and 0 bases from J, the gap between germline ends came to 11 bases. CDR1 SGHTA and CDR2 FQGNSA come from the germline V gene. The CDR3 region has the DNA TGTGCCAGCAGCTTAATGCGGGAAGTCTCCTACAATGAGCAGTTCTTC. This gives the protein CASSLMREVSYNEQFF.

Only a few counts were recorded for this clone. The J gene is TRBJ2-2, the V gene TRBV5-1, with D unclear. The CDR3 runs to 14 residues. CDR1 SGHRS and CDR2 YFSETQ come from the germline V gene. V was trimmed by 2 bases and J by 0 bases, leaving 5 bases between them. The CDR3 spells CASSFDPNTGELFF. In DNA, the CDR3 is TGCGCCAGCAGCTTCGACCCGAACACCGGGGAGCTGTTTTTT.

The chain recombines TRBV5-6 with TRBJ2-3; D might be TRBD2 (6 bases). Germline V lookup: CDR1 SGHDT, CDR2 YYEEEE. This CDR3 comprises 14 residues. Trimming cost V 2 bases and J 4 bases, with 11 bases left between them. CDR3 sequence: CASSFQGGSDTQYF. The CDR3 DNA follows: TGTGCCAGCAGCTTTCAGGGAGGTTCAGATACGCAGTATTTT.

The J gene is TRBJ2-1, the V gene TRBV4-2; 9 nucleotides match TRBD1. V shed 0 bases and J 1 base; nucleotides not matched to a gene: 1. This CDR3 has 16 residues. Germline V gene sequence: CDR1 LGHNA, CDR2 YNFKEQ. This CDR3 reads CASSQETGGSYNEQFF. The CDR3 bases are TGTGCCAGCAGCCAAGAGACAGGGGGGTCCTACAATGAGCAGTTCTTC.

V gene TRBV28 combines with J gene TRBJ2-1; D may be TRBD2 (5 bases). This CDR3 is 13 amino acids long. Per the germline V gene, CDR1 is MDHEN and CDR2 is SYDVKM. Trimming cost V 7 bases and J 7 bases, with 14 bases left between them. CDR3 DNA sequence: TGTGCCAGCAACTCACTAGTCTTGAATGAGCAGTTCTTC. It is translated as CASNSLVLNEQFF.